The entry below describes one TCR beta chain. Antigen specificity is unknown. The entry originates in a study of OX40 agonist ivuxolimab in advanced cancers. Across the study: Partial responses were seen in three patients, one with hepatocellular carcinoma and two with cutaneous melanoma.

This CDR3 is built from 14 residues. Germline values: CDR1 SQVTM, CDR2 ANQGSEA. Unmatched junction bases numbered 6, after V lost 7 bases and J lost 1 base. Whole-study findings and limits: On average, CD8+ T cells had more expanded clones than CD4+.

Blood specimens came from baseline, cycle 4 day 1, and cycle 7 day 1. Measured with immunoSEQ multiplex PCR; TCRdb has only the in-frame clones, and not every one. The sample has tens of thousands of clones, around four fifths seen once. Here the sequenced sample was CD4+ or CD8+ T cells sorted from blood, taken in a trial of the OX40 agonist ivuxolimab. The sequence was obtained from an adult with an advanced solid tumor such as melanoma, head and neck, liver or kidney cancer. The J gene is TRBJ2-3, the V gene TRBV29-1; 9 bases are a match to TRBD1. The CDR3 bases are TGCAGCGGAAGGACAGGGGATGGCACAGATACGCAGTATTTT. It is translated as CSGRTGDGTDTQYF.